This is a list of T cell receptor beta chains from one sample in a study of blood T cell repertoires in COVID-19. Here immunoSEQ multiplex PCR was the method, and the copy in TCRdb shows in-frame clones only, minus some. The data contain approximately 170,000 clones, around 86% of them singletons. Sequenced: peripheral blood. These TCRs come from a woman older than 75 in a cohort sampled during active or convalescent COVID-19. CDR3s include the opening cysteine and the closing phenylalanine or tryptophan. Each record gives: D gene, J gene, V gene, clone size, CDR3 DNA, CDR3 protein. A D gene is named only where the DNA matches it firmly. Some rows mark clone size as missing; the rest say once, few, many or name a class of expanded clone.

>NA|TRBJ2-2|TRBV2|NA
TGTGCCAGCGGGCGGGACCACACCGGGGAGCTGTTTTTT
CASGRDHTGELFF
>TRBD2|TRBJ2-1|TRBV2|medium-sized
TGTGCCAGCAGTTTTGATTATAGCGGGGGAGGGTACAATGAGCAGTTCTTC
CASSFDYSGGGYNEQFF
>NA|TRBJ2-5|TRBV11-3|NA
TGTGCCAGCAGCTTAGCCTGGGGGCGAGAGACCCAGTACTTC
CASSLAWGRETQYF
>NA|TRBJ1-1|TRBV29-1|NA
TGCAGCGTTGATCCCGGTATGAACACTGAAGCTTTCTTT
CSVDPGMNTEAFF
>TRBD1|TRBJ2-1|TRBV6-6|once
TGTGCCAGCAGTACCCAACAGGGGCGTGAGCAGTTCTTC
CASSTQQGREQFF
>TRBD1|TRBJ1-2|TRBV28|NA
TGTGCCAGCAGTTTGCCCGGACAGGGTTTTTTTGGCTACACCTTC
CASSLPGQGFFGYTF
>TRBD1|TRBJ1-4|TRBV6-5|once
TGTGCCAGCAGAGGGACAGCAACTAATGAAAAACTGTTTTTT
CASRGTATNEKLFF
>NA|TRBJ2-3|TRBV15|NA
TGTGCCACCAGCCCGGGGTTAGCAGATACGCAGTATTTT
CATSPGLADTQYF
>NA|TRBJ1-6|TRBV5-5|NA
TGTGCCAGCAGCGGGACACTTGTGGCCTATAATTCACCCCTCCACTTT
CASSGTLVAYNSPLHF
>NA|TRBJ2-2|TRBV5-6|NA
TGTGCCAGCAGCCCAATCTTTCGGGACACGGGCACCGGGGAGCTGTTTTTT
CASSPIFRDTGTGELFF
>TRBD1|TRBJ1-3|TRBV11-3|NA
TGTGCCAGCAGCTATACCTCGGGACAGGGGGATACCACCATATATTTT
CASSYTSGQGDTTIYF
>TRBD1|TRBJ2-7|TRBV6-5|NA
TGTGCCAGCAGGAGGACAGGGGGCTACGAGCAGTACTTC
CASRRTGGYEQYF
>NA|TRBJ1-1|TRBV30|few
TGTGCCTGGAGTCCGGTCCGGTGGGGCGCTTTCTTT
CAWSPVRWGAFF
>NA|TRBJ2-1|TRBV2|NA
TGTGCCAGCAGTGAACGGGGGAACTCCTACAATGAGCAGTTCTTC
CASSERGNSYNEQFF
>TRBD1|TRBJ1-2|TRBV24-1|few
TGTGCCACCAGCAGGGGGCATGGGTCCTATGGCTACACCTTC
CATSRGHGSYGYTF
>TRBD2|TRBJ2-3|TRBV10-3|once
TGTGCCATCAGCTGGACTAGCGGGGGGCTAGATACGCAGTATTTT
CAISWTSGGLDTQYF
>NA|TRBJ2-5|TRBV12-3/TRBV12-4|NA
TGTGCCAGCAGTTTAAGAGAGGAGACCCAGTACTTC
CASSLREETQYF
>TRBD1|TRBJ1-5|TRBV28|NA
TGTGCCAGCAGTCCCCCCCCGGACAGGGAAGGGGATCAGCCCCAGCATTTT
CASSPPPDREGDQPQHF
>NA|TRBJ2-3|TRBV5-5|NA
TGTGCCAGCAGCTTGAGTATCGGGGGAGGTCCCACAGATACGCAGTATTTT
CASSLSIGGGPTDTQYF
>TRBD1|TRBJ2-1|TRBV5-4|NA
TGTGCCAGCAGCTTGAGATACGGACAGGGCAAGGAGCAGTTCTTC
CASSLRYGQGKEQFF
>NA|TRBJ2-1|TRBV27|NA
TGTGCCAGCAGTTTAAAGGCAGGGACAAAGGATGAGCAGTTCTTC
CASSLKAGTKDEQFF
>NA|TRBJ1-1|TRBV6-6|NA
TGTGCCAGCAGTTACTCCGGGGGGGTCCTCAACACTGAAGCTTTCTTT
CASSYSGGVLNTEAFF
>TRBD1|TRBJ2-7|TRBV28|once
TGTGCCAGCTCGTTATCCTTGGGGACAGGGGTTGGGGGCGAGCAGTACTTC
CASSLSLGTGVGGEQYF
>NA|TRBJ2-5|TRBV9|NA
TGTGCCAGCAGCGTCTTCGGGGAAGAGACCCAGTACTTC
CASSVFGEETQYF
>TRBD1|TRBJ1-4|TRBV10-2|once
TGCGCCAGCTCCGGGGGACAGGGTAATGAAAAACTGTTTTTT
CASSGGQGNEKLFF
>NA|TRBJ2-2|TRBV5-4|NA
TGTGCCAGCAGCGCGGCGACGGTGAACACCGGGGAGCTGTTTTTT
CASSAATVNTGELFF